This T cell receptor beta chain was sequenced for a study of cytomegalovirus exposure and HLA in healthy donors. Study in general: Inside one of the first data releases sat around 77 million unique TCRs taken from HLA-typed donors. Findings of the study overall: More clonal expansion characterized HLA-associated TCR beta chains than equally common others in a later analysis.

Worth noting for this clone: Antigen unknown.

Trimming cost V 3 bases and J 2 bases, with 16 bases left between them. The CDR3 consists of 16 residues. Germline CDR1 is SGDLS and CDR2 is YYNGEE. Primers for the PCR totalled 60 Vbeta and 13 Jbeta. The repertoire was sequenced with immunoSEQ multiplex PCR; TCRdb's copy has only in-frame clones and lacks some. The sample shows around 120,000 clones, about 79% of them seen only once. This sequence originates from a man aged 18 to 30 in good health and CMV-seronegative. J is TRBJ2-3 and V is TRBV9, with D possibly matching TRBD1 (6 bases). Sequenced: PBMCs. The CDR3 DNA sequence: TGTGCCAGCAGCGAGGCAGGGGTCATCGACACAGATACGCAGTATTTT. It codes for CASSEAGVIDTDTQYF. Supplemented by reference TRBV9 and TRBJ2-3, the full variable domain reads DSGVTQTPKHLITATGQRVTLRCSPRSGDLSVYWYQQSLDQGLQFLIQYYNGEERAKGNILERFSAQQFPDLHSELNLSSLELGDSALYFCASSEAGVIDTDTQYFGPGTRLTVL.